The rows below give T cell receptor beta chains drawn from one sample of a study of blood T cell repertoires in COVID-19. Measured with immunoSEQ multiplex PCR; TCRdb has only the in-frame clones, and not every one. Of 21,000 or so clones in the sample, roughly 90% were seen once. Sequencing input: peripheral blood. The receptors shown here come from a human donor in a cohort sampled during active COVID-19. The donor label of this sample is uncertain. CDR3s include the opening cysteine and the closing phenylalanine or tryptophan. A D gene is named only where the DNA matches it firmly. Size tells how often a clone was seen (once, few, many) or the class of an expanded clone, and some rows leave it out.

d_call,clone_size,v_call,j_call,cdr3_aa,cdr3_nt
TRBD2,NA,TRBV5-5,TRBJ2-1,CASSWIGLADYNEQFF,TGTGCCAGCAGCTGGATCGGGCTAGCGGACTACAATGAGCAGTTCTTC
NA,NA,TRBV5-1,TRBJ1-4,CASSRRGDDEKLFF,TGCGCCAGCAGCCGCCGGGGGGACGATGAAAAACTGTTTTTT
NA,NA,TRBV5-4,TRBJ1-1,CASSFDRNTEAFF,TGTGCCAGCAGCTTCGACAGGAACACTGAAGCTTTCTTT
TRBD2,NA,TRBV5-1,TRBJ2-5,CASSLAAGGPRETQYF,TGCGCCAGCAGCTTGGCAGCGGGAGGGCCAAGAGAGACCCAGTACTTC
TRBD1,NA,TRBV27,TRBJ1-2,CASSLSNSGQGGHGYTF,TGTGCCAGCAGTTTATCGAATTCGGGACAGGGAGGTCATGGCTACACCTTC
NA,NA,TRBV19,TRBJ2-7,CASSTRQGLSTEEQYF,TGTGCCAGTAGTACTAGACAGGGACTGAGCACAGAGGAGCAGTACTTC
TRBD2,NA,TRBV7-8,TRBJ2-7,CASSLVAGGSSYEQYF,TGTGCCAGCAGCTTAGTGGCTGGCGGGAGCTCCTACGAGCAGTACTTC
TRBD1,NA,TRBV20-1,TRBJ2-5,CSASHGTGRETQYF,TGCAGTGCTAGTCACGGGACAGGGAGGGAGACCCAGTACTTC
TRBD1,NA,TRBV4-1,TRBJ1-2,CASSQDRGARTGGFYGYTF,TGCGCCAGCAGCCAAGATCGGGGAGCTCGGACAGGGGGCTTCTATGGCTACACCTTC
NA,NA,TRBV30,TRBJ2-7,CAWSVRRYEQYF,TGTGCCTGGAGTGTACGGAGGTACGAGCAGTACTTC
TRBD2,NA,TRBV19,TRBJ2-3,CASRGTSGTDTQYF,TGTGCCAGTAGAGGCACTAGCGGCACAGATACGCAGTATTTT
TRBD2,NA,TRBV4-2,TRBJ2-7,CASSQDWLAGVAHEQYF,TGTGCCAGCAGCCAAGATTGGCTAGCGGGAGTAGCGCACGAGCAGTACTTC
TRBD2,NA,TRBV5-1,TRBJ2-1,CASSLGSGSGNEQFF,TGCGCCAGCAGCTTAGGTAGCGGGAGTGGTAATGAGCAGTTCTTC
NA,NA,TRBV5-1,TRBJ2-5,CASSLAGGAGLQETQYF,TGCGCCAGCAGCTTGGCCGGGGGAGCGGGCCTCCAAGAGACCCAGTACTTC
TRBD1,NA,TRBV5-1,TRBJ2-3,CASSRARTGGTDTQYF,TGCGCCAGCAGCCGGGCTAGGACAGGGGGCACAGATACGCAGTATTTT
NA,NA,TRBV6-2/TRBV6-3,TRBJ2-7,CASSYSLGAYEQYF,TGTGCCAGCAGTTACTCGTTAGGGGCCTACGAGCAGTACTTC
TRBD2,NA,TRBV14,TRBJ2-1,CASSRLAGDGSYNEQFF,TGTGCCAGCAGCCGACTAGCGGGAGACGGCTCCTACAATGAGCAGTTCTTC
TRBD1,NA,TRBV7-2,TRBJ1-1,CASRDRRNTEAFF,TGTGCCAGCAGGGACAGGAGGAACACTGAAGCTTTCTTT
NA,NA,TRBV12-3/TRBV12-4,TRBJ2-1,CASSFFRDNEQFF,TGTGCCAGCAGTTTCTTTAGAGACAATGAGCAGTTCTTC
NA,NA,TRBV27,TRBJ1-3,CASSDSESSGNTIYF,TGTGCCAGCAGTGATTCCGAGAGCTCTGGAAACACCATATATTTT
NA,NA,TRBV24-1,TRBJ2-5,CATSDLTRAGETQYF,TGTGCCACCAGTGACCTAACCAGGGCTGGAGAGACCCAGTACTTC
TRBD2,NA,TRBV2,TRBJ2-1,CASSGIGGGSLYNEQFF,TGTGCCAGCAGTGGGATAGGTGGCGGGAGCCTCTACAATGAGCAGTTCTTC
TRBD2,once,TRBV6-6,TRBJ2-7,CASSIPGLAAYEQYF,TGTGCCAGCAGTATTCCGGGACTAGCGGCCTACGAGCAGTACTTC
TRBD2,NA,TRBV11-1,TRBJ2-3,CASSLGKRERDTQYF,TGTGCCAGCAGCTTAGGAAAGCGGGAAAGGGATACGCAGTATTTT
TRBD2,once,TRBV9,TRBJ2-7,CASSRTGTSGRQYF,TGTGCCAGCAGCAGAACCGGGACTAGCGGGCGGCAGTACTTC
NA,NA,TRBV11-3,TRBJ2-7,CASSLGLSSYEQYF,TGTGCCAGCAGCTTAGGCCTGAGCTCCTACGAGCAGTACTTC
TRBD1,NA,TRBV19,TRBJ1-5,CASSIVRGQGLNQPQHF,TGTGCCAGTAGTATAGTCCGGGGACAGGGACTAAATCAGCCCCAGCATTTT
TRBD1,NA,TRBV18,TRBJ2-5,CASSPRRGIETQYF,TGTGCCAGCTCACCACGCAGGGGGATTGAGACCCAGTACTTC
NA,NA,TRBV28,TRBJ2-3,CASRLRPRGDTQYF,TGTGCCAGCAGACTCCGGCCTAGAGGTGATACGCAGTATTTT
NA,NA,TRBV30,TRBJ2-7,CAWSLSQPYEQYF,TGTGCCTGGAGTCTTAGCCAACCTTACGAGCAGTACTTC
TRBD2,NA,TRBV11-3,TRBJ2-1,CASSLTSGNDEQFF,TGTGCCAGCAGCTTAACTAGCGGGAATGATGAGCAGTTCTTC
NA,NA,TRBV27,TRBJ1-1,CASSLRSGGAEAFF,TGTGCCAGCAGTTTACGATCGGGAGGGGCTGAAGCTTTCTTT
NA,NA,TRBV14,TRBJ1-5,CASSQQYDQPQHF,TGTGCCAGCAGCCAGCAGTATGATCAGCCCCAGCATTTT
TRBD2,NA,TRBV5-5,TRBJ2-1,CASSPGTSLYNEQFF,TGTGCCAGCAGCCCCGGGACTAGCCTTTACAATGAGCAGTTCTTC
TRBD1,NA,TRBV7-9,TRBJ2-3,CASSSRTGAIDTQYF,TGTGCCAGCAGTAGCCGGACAGGGGCGATAGATACGCAGTATTTT
NA,few,TRBV6-5,TRBJ1-3,CASSYAGTGNTIYF,TGTGCCAGCAGTTACGCAGGGACTGGAAACACCATATATTTT
NA,NA,TRBV7-8,TRBJ2-5,CASSFERERTQYF,TGTGCCAGCAGCTTCGAACGGGAGCGGACCCAGTACTTC
TRBD1,NA,TRBV5-1,TRBJ1-1,CASSQTGGEPGAFF,TGCGCCAGCAGCCAGACAGGGGGAGAACCTGGAGCTTTCTTT
NA,once,TRBV5-4,TRBJ1-4,CASSFGGARANEKLFF,TGTGCCAGCAGCTTTGGGGGGGCGCGTGCTAATGAAAAACTGTTTTTT
TRBD2,NA,TRBV4-1,TRBJ2-3,CASSQGGLAGEVNTQYF,TGCGCCAGCAGCCAAGGGGGACTAGCGGGAGAGGTGAATACGCAGTATTTT
TRBD2,NA,TRBV6-5,TRBJ2-7,CASSSTRVAGAGEQYF,TGTGCCAGCAGTTCCACCCGGGTAGCGGGAGCTGGGGAGCAGTACTTC
NA,NA,TRBV7-8,TRBJ1-2,CASSPRLQWSGYTF,TGTGCCAGCAGCCCACGCCTCCAATGGAGCGGCTACACCTTC
NA,few,TRBV30,TRBJ1-3,CAWSSSATPGVLGNTIYF,TGTGCCTGGAGTAGCTCAGCAACACCAGGTGTCCTAGGAAACACCATATATTTT
TRBD2,NA,TRBV5-8,TRBJ2-5,CASSLSGSETQYF,TGTGCCAGCAGCTTGAGCGGGAGTGAGACCCAGTACTTC
NA,once,TRBV5-1,TRBJ2-3,CASSGGGHDTQYF,TGCGCCAGCTCTGGTGGGGGCCACGATACGCAGTATTTT
TRBD1,NA,TRBV2,TRBJ1-5,CASSERTGYSNQPQHF,TGTGCCAGCAGTGAACGGACAGGCTATAGCAATCAGCCCCAGCATTTT